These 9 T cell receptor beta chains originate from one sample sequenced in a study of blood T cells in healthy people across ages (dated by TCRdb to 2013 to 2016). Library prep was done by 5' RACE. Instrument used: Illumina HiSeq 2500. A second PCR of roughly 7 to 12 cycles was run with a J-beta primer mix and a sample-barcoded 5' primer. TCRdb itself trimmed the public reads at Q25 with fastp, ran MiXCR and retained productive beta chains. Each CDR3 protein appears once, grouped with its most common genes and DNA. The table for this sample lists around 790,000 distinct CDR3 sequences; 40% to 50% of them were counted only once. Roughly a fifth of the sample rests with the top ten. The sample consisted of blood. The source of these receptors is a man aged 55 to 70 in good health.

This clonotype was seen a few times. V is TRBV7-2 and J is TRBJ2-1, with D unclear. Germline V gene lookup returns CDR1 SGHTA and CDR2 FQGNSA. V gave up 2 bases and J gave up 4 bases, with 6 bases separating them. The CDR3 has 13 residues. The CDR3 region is CASSLMAYNEQFF. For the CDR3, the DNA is TGTGCCAGCAGCTTAATGGCGTACAATGAGCAGTTCTTC.

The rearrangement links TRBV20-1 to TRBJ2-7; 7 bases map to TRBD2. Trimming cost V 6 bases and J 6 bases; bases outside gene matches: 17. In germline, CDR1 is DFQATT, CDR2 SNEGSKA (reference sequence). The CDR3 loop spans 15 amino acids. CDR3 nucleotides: TGCAGTGCCGAGGATGGGGAGGGCCTCTGGGGCGAGCAGTACTTC. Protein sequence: CSAEDGEGLWGEQYF.

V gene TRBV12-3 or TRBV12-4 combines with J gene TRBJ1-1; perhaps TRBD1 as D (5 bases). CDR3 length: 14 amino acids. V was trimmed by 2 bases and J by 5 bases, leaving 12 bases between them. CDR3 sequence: CASSLSGSYTEAFF. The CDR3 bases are TGTGCCAGCAGTTTATCAGGGTCTTATACTGAAGCTTTCTTT.

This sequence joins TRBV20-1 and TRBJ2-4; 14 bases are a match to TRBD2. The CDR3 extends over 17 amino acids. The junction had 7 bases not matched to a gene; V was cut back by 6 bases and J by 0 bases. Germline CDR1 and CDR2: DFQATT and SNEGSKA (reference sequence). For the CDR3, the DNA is TGCAGTGCACGGACTAGCGGGGGGTGGGAAGCCAAAAACATTCAGTACTTC. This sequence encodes CSARTSGGWEAKNIQYF.

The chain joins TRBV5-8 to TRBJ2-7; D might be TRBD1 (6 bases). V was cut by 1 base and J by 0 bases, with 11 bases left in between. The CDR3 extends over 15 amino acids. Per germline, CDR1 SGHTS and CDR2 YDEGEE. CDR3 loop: CASSLQGTLSYEQYF. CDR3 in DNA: TGTGCCAGCAGCTTGCAGGGGACCCTCTCCTACGAGCAGTACTTC.

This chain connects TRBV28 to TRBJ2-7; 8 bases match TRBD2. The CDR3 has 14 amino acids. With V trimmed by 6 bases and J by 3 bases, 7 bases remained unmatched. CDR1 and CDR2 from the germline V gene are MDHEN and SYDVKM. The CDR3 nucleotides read TGTGCCAGCAGGGCAGGCCGGGGGGGCTACGAGCAGTACTTC. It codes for CASRAGRGGYEQYF.

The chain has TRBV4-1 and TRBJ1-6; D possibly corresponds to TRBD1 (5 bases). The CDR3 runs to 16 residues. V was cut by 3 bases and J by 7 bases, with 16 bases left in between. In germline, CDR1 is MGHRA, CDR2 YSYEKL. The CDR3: CASSHINRDLNSPLHF. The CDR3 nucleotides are TGCGCCAGCAGCCACATTAACCGGGACCTAAATTCACCCCTCCACTTT.

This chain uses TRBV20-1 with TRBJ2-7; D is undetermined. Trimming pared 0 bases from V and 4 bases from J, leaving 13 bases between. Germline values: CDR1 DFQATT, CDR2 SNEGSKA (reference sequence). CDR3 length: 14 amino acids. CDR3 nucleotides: TGCAGTGCTAGAGACCAACGAGGAGCGTACGAGCAGTACTTC. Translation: CSARDQRGAYEQYF.

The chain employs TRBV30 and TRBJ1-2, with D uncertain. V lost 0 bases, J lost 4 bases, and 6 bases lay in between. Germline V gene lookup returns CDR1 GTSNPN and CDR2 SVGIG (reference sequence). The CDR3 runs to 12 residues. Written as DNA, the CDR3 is TGTGCCTGGAGTGTACGGTCCTATGGCTACACCTTC. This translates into CAWSVRSYGYTF.